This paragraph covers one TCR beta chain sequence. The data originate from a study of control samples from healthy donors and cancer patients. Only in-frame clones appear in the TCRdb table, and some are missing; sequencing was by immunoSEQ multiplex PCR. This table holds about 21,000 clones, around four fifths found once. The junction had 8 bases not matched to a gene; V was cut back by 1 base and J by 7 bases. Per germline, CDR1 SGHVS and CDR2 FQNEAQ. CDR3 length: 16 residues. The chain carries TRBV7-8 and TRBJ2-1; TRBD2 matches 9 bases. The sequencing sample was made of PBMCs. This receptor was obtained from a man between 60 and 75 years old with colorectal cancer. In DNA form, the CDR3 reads TGTGCCAGCAGCTTAGTCGGCGGGGGGGCGGGGAATGAGCAGTTCTTC. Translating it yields CASSLVGGGAGNEQFF.